This TCR beta chain comes out of a study of T cell responses to AZD1222 COVID-19 vaccine. Study observations and caveats: Recipients of two AZD1222 doses showed rising Spike-specific TCR breadth and depth.

TCRdb's table, derived via immunoSEQ multiplex PCR, lists solely in-frame clones and lacks some. In the table there are around 140,000 clones, roughly 90% of which are singletons. This clone came up once. Its specificity is not known. The sequence derives from an adult in good health. Sequencing used peripheral blood, obtained on day 0 of AZD1222 vaccination.

In DNA form, the CDR3 reads TGTGCCAGCAGCCAAGGGCCAGCCCGTGACTCTGGAAACACCATATATTTT. Translation gives CASSQGPARDSGNTIYF. This chain links TRBV21-1 with TRBJ1-3. TRBV21-1 is a documented pseudogene. The CDR3 contains 17 residues.